This T cell receptor beta chain was found in a study of cytomegalovirus exposure and HLA in healthy donors. For the study at large: One earlier analysis, a look at about 179 million T cells, found roughly 120 million unique TCR beta sequences.

Study findings and constraints: Available immune exposure information was restricted to CMV serostatus only.

PCR amplification relied on 60 Vbeta primers (plus 13 Jbeta primers). Original methodology: Roughly 11 million shared chains were among the about 80 million unique TCR beta chains that a later analysis counted. TCRdb keeps only in-frame clones here, not all; method: immunoSEQ multiplex PCR. Clone size and V and J calls were adopted from that table, with D and trimming inferred from the DNA. Of 200,000 to 250,000 clones listed, over 75% are singletons. Concerning this clone itself: What it recognizes is unknown.

Trimming at V came to 4 bases and at J to 5 bases, leaving 10 bases not matched to a gene. CDR1 and CDR2 (germline): SEHNR, FQNEAQ (reference sequence). The CDR3 totals 15 residues. The sequenced material came from PBMCs. V is TRBV7-9 and J is TRBJ2-5, with 7 bases aligning to TRBD2. This sequence originates from a human donor in good health. CDR3 protein: CASSSLGVGGETQYF. The CDR3 region has the DNA TGTGCCAGCAGCTCCCTAGGAGTGGGAGGGGAGACCCAGTACTTC.